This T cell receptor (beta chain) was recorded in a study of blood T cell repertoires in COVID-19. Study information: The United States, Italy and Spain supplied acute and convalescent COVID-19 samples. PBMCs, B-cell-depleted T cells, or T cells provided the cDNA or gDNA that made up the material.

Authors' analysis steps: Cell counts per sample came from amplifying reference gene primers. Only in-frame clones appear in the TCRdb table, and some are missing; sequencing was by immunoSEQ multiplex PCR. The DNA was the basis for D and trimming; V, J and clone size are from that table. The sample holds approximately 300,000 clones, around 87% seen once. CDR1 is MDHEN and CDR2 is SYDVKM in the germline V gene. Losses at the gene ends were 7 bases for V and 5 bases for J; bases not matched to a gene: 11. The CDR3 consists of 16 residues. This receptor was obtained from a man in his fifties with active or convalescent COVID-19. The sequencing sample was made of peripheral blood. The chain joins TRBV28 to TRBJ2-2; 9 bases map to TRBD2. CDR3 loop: CASTQRLAGKTGELFF. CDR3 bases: TGTGCCAGCACCCAAAGGCTAGCGGGAAAAACCGGGGAGCTGTTTTTT.